This T cell receptor beta chain was profiled in a study of cytomegalovirus exposure and HLA in healthy donors. Points from the study as a whole: Later work showed greater clonal expansion in HLA-associated TCR beta chains than in equally common others. Per a later analysis, 18,000 or so TCR beta sequences showed association with HLA alleles at 0.05 false discovery rate.

About this clone itself: Its antigen is undetermined.

In the PCR, 60 Vbeta and 13 Jbeta primers were used. Measured with immunoSEQ multiplex PCR; TCRdb has only the in-frame clones, and not every one. Among some 120,000 clones listed, 70% to 75% were seen once. The CDR3 has 14 residues. Germline V lookup: CDR1 SGHRS, CDR2 YFSETQ. V was clipped by 4 bases and J by 3 bases, with 14 bases between them. The TCR sequence derives from a woman aged 40 to 49 in good health and CMV-seronegative. Sequencing input: PBMCs. The chain links TRBV5-1 to TRBJ2-7; TRBD2 might be the D (5 bases). The CDR3 protein is CASSTRTGIYEQYF. The CDR3 nucleotides are TGCGCCAGCAGCACCCGGACGGGAATCTACGAGCAGTACTTC.